The 5 T cell receptor beta chains given below trace back to one sample, sequenced in a study of cytomegalovirus exposure and HLA in healthy donors. With 60 Vbeta and 13 Jbeta primers, the PCR was carried out. The data were produced by immunoSEQ multiplex PCR, yet TCRdb's version contains in-frame clones alone and is incomplete. The sample lists roughly 250,000 clones; roughly 86% were seen once. The sample was PBMCs. These receptor sequences come from a woman in her thirties or forties in good health and CMV-seropositive.

The chain couples TRBV5-1 to TRBJ1-3; a weak D match, TRBD1 (5 bases). This CDR3 region has 14 residues. Germline assignment: CDR1 SGHRS and CDR2 YFSETQ. Trimming removed 4 bases from V and 3 bases from J, with 11 bases in between. In nucleotides, the CDR3 is TGCGCCAGCAGCCAAGGGGTAGTTGGAAACACCATATATTTT. This gives the protein CASSQGVVGNTIYF.

The chain uses TRBV10-3 and TRBJ2-7; TRBD2 aligns across 10 bases. This CDR3 spans 19 amino acids. Germline-derived CDR1 and CDR2 are ENHRY and SYGVKD. With 2 bases clipped from V and 1 base from J, the junction kept 14 bases outside the gene matches. CDR3 coding DNA: TGTGCCATCAGTGAGCAGAAGTACAGCGGGGGGGCGTTGTCCTACGAGCAGTACTTC. Its protein is CAISEQKYSGGALSYEQYF.

The chain is built from TRBV11-2 and TRBJ1-2; tentatively, D is TRBD1 (6 bases). The CDR3 length is 15 residues. Germline CDR1 reads SGHAT; CDR2 reads FQNNGV. Trimming cost V 1 base and J 5 bases, with 14 bases left between them. Here the CDR3 reads CASSLGSTGGYGYTF. CDR3 bases: TGTGCCAGCAGCTTAGGGTCGACAGGCGGATATGGCTACACCTTC.

The chain couples TRBV7-9 to TRBJ2-7, with a tentative D call TRBD2 (6 bases). The V gene's germline CDR1 is SEHNR and CDR2 FQNEAQ (reference sequence). CDR3 length: 14 amino acids. Trimming cost V 5 bases and J 0 bases, with 11 bases left between them. The DNA of the CDR3 is TGTGCCAGCAGCGTCGGGACTTACTCCTACGAGCAGTACTTC. It codes for CASSVGTYSYEQYF.

The rearrangement joins TRBV5-6 to TRBJ2-4, with 7 bases fitting TRBD1. The CDR3 consists of 12 residues. The germline V gene encodes CDR1 SGHDT and CDR2 YYEEEE. Trimming at V came to 7 bases and at J to 3 bases, leaving 1 base not matched to a gene. Written as DNA, the CDR3 is TGTGCCAGCGGGACAGACAAAAACATTCAGTACTTC. Amino acids: CASGTDKNIQYF.